This entry concerns a single TCR beta chain. Participants, about 18 to 95 years old, spanned around 26 US areas. Trimming took 2 bases from V and 5 from J, leaving 12 bases between them. Germline V gene lookup returns CDR1 SQVTM and CDR2 ANQGSEA. The CDR3 sequence is 13 residues long. This entry is derived from a study of blood T cell repertoires in COVID-19. The repertoire was sequenced with immunoSEQ multiplex PCR; TCRdb's copy has only in-frame clones and lacks some. The sample includes almost 400,000 clones, roughly 90% seen only once; the top ten take 0.95% to 1%. The receptor's source is a woman in her twenties or thirties with acute COVID-19. The chain couples TRBV29-1 to TRBJ1-1, with TRBD1 as a possible D gene (6 bases). Input material: PBMCs or T cells enriched from blood (not recorded which). CDR3 sequence (DNA): TGCAGCGTTGAAACAGGGTTGGGAACTGAAGCTTTCTTT. This sequence encodes CSVETGLGTEAFF.